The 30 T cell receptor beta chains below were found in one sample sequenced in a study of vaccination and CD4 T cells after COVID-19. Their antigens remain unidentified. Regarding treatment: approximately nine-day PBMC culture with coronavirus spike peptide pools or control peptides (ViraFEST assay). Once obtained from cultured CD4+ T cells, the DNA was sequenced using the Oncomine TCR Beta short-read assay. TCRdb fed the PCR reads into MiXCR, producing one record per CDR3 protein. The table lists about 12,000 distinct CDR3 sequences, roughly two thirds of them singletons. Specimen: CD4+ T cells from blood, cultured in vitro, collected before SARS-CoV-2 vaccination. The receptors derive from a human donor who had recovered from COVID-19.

The chain's CDR3 is CASSYSRGNTEAFF. The DNA for the CDR3 is TGTGCCAGCAGTTACAGCAGGGGGAACACTGAAGCTTTCTTT. The chain combines TRBV6-5 with TRBJ1-1, with D perhaps TRBD1 (6 bases). CDR3 length: 14 residues. Per germline, CDR1 MNHEY and CDR2 SVGAGI. V dropped 2 bases and J dropped 1 base, with 8 bases sitting between them.

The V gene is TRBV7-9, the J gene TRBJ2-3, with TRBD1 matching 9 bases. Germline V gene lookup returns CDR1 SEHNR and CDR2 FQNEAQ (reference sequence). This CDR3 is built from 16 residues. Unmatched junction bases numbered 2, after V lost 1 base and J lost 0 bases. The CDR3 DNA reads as TGTGCCAGCAGCTTAGTGGGGACAGGGAGCACAGATACGCAGTATTTT. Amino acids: CASSLVGTGSTDTQYF.

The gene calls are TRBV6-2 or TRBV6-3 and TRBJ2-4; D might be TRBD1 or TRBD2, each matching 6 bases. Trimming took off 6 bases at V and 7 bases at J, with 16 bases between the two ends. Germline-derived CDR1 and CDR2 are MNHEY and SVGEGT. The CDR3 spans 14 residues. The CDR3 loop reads CASSPKGGGNIQYF. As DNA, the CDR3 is TGTGCCAGCAGCCCAAAGGGGGGTGGGAACATTCAGTACTTC.

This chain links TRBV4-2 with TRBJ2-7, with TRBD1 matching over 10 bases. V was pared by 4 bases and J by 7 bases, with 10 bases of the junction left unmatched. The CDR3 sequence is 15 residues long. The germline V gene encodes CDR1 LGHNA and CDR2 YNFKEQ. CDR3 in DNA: TGTGCCAGCAGCCCGGAACCCGGACAGGGGGGAGAGCAGTACTTC. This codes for CASSPEPGQGGEQYF.

The CDR3 nucleotides are TGTGCCAGGAGGGGGGACCACAATGAGCAGTTCTTC. Protein: CARRGDHNEQFF. The chain carries TRBV7-9 and TRBJ2-1; D tentatively reads TRBD1 or TRBD2 (6 bases each). Germline V gives CDR1 SEHNR, CDR2 FQNEAQ (reference sequence). Trimming removed 9 bases from V and 5 bases from J, with 11 bases in between. This CDR3 has 12 residues.

CDR3 nucleotide sequence: TGTGCCAGCAGTACAGGGAGGAGTCAGCCCCAGCATTTT. Protein product: CASSTGRSQPQHF. The chain links TRBV7-8 to TRBJ1-5; a weak D match, TRBD1 (6 bases). The CDR3 spans 13 residues. Trimming pared 6 bases from V and 6 bases from J, leaving 12 bases between. Germline V gives CDR1 SGHVS, CDR2 FQNEAQ. The entire variable domain, with the rest obtained from reference TRBV7-8 and TRBJ1-5, is as follows: GAGVSQSPRYKVAKRGQDVALRCDPISGHVSLFWYQQALGQGPEFLTYFQNEAQLDKSGLPSDRFFAERPEGSVSTLKIQRTQQEDSAVYLCASSTGRSQPQHFGDGTRLSIL.

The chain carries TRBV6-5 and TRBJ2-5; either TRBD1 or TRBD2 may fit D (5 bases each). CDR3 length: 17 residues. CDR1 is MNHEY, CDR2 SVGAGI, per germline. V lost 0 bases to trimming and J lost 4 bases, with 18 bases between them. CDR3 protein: CASSYSEPGAGRETQYF. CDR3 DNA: TGTGCCAGCAGTTACTCGGAGCCTGGGGCAGGGAGAGAGACCCAGTACTTC.

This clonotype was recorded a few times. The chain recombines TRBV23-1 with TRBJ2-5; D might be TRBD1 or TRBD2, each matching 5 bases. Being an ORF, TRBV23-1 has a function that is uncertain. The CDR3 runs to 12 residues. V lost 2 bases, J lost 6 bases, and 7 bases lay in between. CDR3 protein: CASSQEGKTQYF. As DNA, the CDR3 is TGCGCCAGCAGTCAAGAGGGGAAGACCCAGTACTTC.

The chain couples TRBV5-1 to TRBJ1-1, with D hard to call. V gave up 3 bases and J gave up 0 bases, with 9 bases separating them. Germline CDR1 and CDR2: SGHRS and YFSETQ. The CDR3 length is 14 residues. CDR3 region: CASSSGRMNTEAFF. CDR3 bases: TGCGCCAGCAGCTCAGGACGGATGAACACTGAAGCTTTCTTT.

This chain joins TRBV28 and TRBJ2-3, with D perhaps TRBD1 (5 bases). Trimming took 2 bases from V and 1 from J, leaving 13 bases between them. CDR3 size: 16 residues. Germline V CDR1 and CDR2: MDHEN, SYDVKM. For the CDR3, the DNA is TGTGCCAGCAGTTTACCTCGTCTAGGGGGCACAGATACGCAGTATTTT. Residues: CASSLPRLGGTDTQYF.

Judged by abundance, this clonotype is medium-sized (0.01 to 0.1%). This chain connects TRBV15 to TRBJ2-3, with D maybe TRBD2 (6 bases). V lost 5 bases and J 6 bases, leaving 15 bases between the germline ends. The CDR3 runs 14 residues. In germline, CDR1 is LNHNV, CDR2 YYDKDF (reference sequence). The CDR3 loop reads CATSPRLVLDTQYF. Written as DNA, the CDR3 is TGTGCCACCAGCCCTCGACTAGTTCTTGATACGCAGTATTTT.

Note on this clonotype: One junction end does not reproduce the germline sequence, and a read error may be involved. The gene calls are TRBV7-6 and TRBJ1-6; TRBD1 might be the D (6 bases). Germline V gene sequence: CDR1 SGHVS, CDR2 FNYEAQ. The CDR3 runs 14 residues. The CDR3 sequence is CASSLNRDNSPPHF. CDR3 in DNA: TGTGCCAGCAGTCTTAACAGGGACAATTCACCCCCCCACTTT.

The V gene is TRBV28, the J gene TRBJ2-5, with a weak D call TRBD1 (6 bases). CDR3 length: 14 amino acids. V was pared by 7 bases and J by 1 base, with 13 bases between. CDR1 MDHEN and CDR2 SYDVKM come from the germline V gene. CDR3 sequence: CASTPGTFQETQYF. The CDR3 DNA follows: TGTGCCAGCACCCCCGGGACATTCCAAGAGACCCAGTACTTC.

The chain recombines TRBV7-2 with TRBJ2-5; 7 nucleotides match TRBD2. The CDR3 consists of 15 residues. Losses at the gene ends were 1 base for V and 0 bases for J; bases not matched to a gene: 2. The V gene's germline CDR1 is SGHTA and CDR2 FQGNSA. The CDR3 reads CASSLVGGYQETQYF. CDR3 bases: TGTGCCAGCAGCTTAGTCGGGGGGTACCAAGAGACCCAGTACTTC.

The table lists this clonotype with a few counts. The CDR3 sequence: CASSSKRNTEAFF. DNA of the CDR3: TGTGCCAGCAGTAGCAAACGGAACACTGAAGCTTTCTTT. The V gene is TRBV2, the J gene TRBJ1-1; D is unclear. The germline gives CDR1 SNHLY, CDR2 FYNNEI. This CDR3 contains 13 residues. The V gene lost 5 bases and the J gene lost 1 base, with 8 bases spanning the gap.

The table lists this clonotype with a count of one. The CDR3 nucleotides are TGTGCCACCAAACCGGGACAGAACCGCTACGAGCAGTACTTC. This gives the protein CATKPGQNRYEQYF. The chain employs TRBV27 and TRBJ2-7; 7 bases map to TRBD1. This CDR3 comprises 14 residues. CDR1 is MNHEY and CDR2 is SMNVEV in the germline V gene (reference sequence). Trimming took 10 bases from V and 3 from J; bases not matched to a gene: 12.

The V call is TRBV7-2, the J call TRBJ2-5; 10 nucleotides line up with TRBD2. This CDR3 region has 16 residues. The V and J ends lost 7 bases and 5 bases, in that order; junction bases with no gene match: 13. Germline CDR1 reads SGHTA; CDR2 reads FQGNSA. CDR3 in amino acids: CASKLAGFFAGETQYF. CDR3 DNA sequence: TGTGCCAGCAAACTAGCGGGATTTTTCGCGGGGGAGACCCAGTACTTC.

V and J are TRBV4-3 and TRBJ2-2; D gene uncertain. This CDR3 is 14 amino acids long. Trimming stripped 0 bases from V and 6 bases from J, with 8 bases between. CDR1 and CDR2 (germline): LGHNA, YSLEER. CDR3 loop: CASSQDPGAGELFF. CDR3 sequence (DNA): TGCGCCAGCAGCCAAGACCCCGGTGCCGGGGAGCTGTTTTTT.

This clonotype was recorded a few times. The CDR3 here is CASMGPRNNEQFF. The DNA of the CDR3 is TGTGCCAGCATGGGACCAAGAAACAATGAGCAGTTCTTC. V gene TRBV6-1 combines with J gene TRBJ2-1, with D possibly called TRBD1 or TRBD2 (5 bases each). CDR3 length: 13 residues. V was trimmed by 7 bases and J by 5 bases, leaving 12 bases between them. Germline lookup yields CDR1 MNHNS and CDR2 SASEGT.

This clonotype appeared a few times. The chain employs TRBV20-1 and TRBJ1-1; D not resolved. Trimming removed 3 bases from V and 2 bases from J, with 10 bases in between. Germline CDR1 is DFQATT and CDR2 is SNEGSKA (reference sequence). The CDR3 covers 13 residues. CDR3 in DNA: TGCAGTGCTAGCTGGGGAACCAACACTGAAGCTTTCTTT. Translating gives CSASWGTNTEAFF.

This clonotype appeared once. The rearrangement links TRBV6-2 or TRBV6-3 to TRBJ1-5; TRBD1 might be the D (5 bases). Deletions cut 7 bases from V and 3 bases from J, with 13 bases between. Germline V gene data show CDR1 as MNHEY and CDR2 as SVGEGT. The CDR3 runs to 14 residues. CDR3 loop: CASKAGTLNQPQHF. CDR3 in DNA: TGTGCCAGCAAGGCAGGGACGCTCAATCAGCCCCAGCATTTT.

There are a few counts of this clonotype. CDR3 DNA: TGTGCCAGCAGTAGCCCCCCCGGACAGGGGGCTTATTCACCCCTCCACTTT. This encodes CASSSPPGQGAYSPLHF. V and J are TRBV6-1 and TRBJ1-6; 11 bases fit TRBD1. The germline V gene encodes CDR1 MNHNS and CDR2 SASEGT. The CDR3 has 17 amino acids. V shed 5 bases, J shed 8 bases, and the junction held 11 bases outside the gene matches.

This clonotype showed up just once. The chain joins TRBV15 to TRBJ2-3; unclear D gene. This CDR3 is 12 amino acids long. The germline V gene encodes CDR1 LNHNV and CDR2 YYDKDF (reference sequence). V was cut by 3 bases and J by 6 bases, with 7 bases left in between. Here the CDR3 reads CATSRAEDTQYF. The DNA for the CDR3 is TGTGCCACCAGCAGGGCCGAGGATACGCAGTATTTT.

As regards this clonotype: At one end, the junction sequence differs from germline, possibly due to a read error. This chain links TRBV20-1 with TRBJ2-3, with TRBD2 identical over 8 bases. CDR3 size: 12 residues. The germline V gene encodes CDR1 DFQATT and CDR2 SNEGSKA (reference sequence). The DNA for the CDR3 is TGCAGTGCCCCAAGTTCCCTAGCGGGCCTTCATTTT. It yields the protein CSAPSSLAGLHF.

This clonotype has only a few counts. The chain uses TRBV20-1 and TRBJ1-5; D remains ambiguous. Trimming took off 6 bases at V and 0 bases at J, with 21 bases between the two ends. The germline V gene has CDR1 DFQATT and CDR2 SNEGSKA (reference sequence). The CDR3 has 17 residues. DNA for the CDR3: TGCAGTGCGCCGAAGGCGCAGAGATTCCTTAGCAATCAGCCCCAGCATTTT. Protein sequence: CSAPKAQRFLSNQPQHF.

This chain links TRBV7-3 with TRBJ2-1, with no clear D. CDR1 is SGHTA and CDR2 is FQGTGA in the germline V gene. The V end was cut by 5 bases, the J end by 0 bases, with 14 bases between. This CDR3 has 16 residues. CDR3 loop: CASSILGSSSYNEQFF. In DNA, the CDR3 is TGTGCCAGCAGCATCCTAGGGTCGAGCTCCTACAATGAGCAGTTCTTC.

CDR3 sequence: CASSISTGSSYEQYF. The CDR3, as DNA: TGTGCCAGTAGTATATCGACAGGAAGCTCCTACGAGCAGTACTTC. This rearrangement joins TRBV19 to TRBJ2-7, with D possibly TRBD1 on 6 matching bases. The germline CDR1 and CDR2 sequences are LNHDA and SQIVND (reference sequence). The CDR3 contains 15 residues. V was trimmed by 2 bases and J by 0 bases, leaving 11 bases between them.

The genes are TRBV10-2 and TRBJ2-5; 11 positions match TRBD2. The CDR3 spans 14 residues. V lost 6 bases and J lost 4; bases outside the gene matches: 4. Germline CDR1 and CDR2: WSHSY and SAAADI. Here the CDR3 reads CASRGLAGGETQYF. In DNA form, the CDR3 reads TGCGCCAGCAGAGGGCTAGCGGGAGGAGAGACCCAGTACTTC.

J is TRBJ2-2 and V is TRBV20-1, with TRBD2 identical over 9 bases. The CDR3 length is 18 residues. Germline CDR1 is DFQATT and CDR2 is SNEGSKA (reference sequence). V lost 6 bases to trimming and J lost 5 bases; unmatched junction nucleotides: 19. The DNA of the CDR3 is TGCAGTGCCACTAACCCCCGGGGGGGCGGGAGGGCGACCGGGGAGCTGTTTTTT. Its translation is CSATNPRGGGRATGELFF.

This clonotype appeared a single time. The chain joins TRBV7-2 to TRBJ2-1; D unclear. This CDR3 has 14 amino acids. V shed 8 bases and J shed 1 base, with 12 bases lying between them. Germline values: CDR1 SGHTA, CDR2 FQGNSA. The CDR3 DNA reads TGTGCCAGCGACTCAGTGGGATCCTACAATGAGCAGTTCTTC. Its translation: CASDSVGSYNEQFF.